These T cell receptor beta chains were read from a single sample in a study of cytomegalovirus exposure and HLA in healthy donors. This table comes from immunoSEQ multiplex PCR, and its TCRdb copy is limited to in-frame clones, with some not included. The sample shows 180,000 or so clones, roughly 85% of them seen only once. Sequenced: PBMCs. The source of these receptors is a male donor in good health and CMV-seronegative. The CDR3 runs from the conserved cysteine through the conserved F or W.

v_gene	j_gene	CDR3aa
TRBV5-4	TRBJ2-7	CASSLDRYEQYF
TRBV7-9	TRBJ1-3	CASSRTGGTSGNTIYF
TRBV7-3	TRBJ2-1	CASSAERQGLDEQFF
TRBV7-2	NA	CASSLAGRPYEQYF
TRBV5-1	TRBJ2-1	CASSTVSFNEQFF
TRBV10-3	TRBJ2-7	CAISENRQGREYEQYF
TRBV7-9	TRBJ2-7	CASSFSRGRSPYEQYF
TRBV28	TRBJ2-1	CASVLGGAHEQFF
TRBV11-3	TRBJ1-6	CASSLNGQGSPLHF
TRBV5-8	TRBJ1-1	CASSWGGNTEAFF
TRBV29-1	TRBJ1-1	CSVGRDRNTEAFF
TRBV5-4	TRBJ2-3	CASSLRRASDTDTQYF
TRBV29-1	TRBJ2-7	CSVEGQGAAEQYF
TRBV27	TRBJ2-1	CASSLAGGLYEQFF
TRBV7-3	TRBJ2-1	CASSFLTGNAPGSDNEQFF
TRBV27	TRBJ2-3	CASSLTLLTDTQYF
TRBV9	TRBJ1-5	CASSGQDSNQPQHF
TRBV19	TRBJ2-5	CASSQGLTRETQYF
TRBV11-2	TRBJ2-7	CASSHRLDLYEQYF
TRBV6-6	TRBJ2-7	CASSYYGTPSSYEQYF